A selection of T cell receptor beta chains follows, all from one sample in a study of T-cell memory formation after mild COVID-19. TCRdb independently ran MiXCR on the 5' RACE reads; one entry per CDR3 protein. The sample contains 250,000 to 300,000 distinct CDR3 sequences, about a sixth of which appear only once. The sequenced sample consisted of PBMCs or a T cell subset sorted from them (not recorded which). Every receptor here comes from a young man who had mild COVID-19 (a few samples of this study predate the infection). Cell type and time point are not known. The CDR3 runs from the conserved cysteine through the conserved F or W. D genes are given only for firm matches. Clone size is shown for a subset of rows, as once, few, many or a class of expanded clone.

>TRBV12-3/TRBV12-4|TRBJ2-6|-|-
CASTQGGLGANVLTF
TGTGCCAGCACCCAGGGGGGGCTTGGGGCCAACGTCCTGACTTTC
>TRBV7-9|TRBJ2-4|-|TRBD1
CASSSGQGPKNIQYF
TGTGCCAGCAGCTCGGGACAGGGCCCCAAAAACATTCAGTACTTC
>TRBV15|TRBJ1-2|few|-
CATSMIGVIGGYTF
TGTGCCACCAGCATGATCGGGGTTATAGGTGGCTACACCTTC
>TRBV28|TRBJ2-3|-|-
CASIQSGADTQYF
TGTGCCAGCATCCAGTCAGGGGCAGATACGCAGTATTTT
>TRBV7-2|TRBJ1-6|few|TRBD1
CASSLRQGGTYNSPLHF
TGTGCCAGCAGCCTTCGACAGGGGGGGACTTATAATTCACCCCTCCACTTT
>TRBV7-6|TRBJ2-7|few|-
CASSYSGTLGSYEQYF
TGTGCCAGCAGCTATTCCGGGACGCTAGGCTCCTACGAGCAGTACTTC
>TRBV4-3|TRBJ2-6|few|-
CASSQDSRGAGANVLTF
TGCGCCAGCAGCCAAGATAGCAGAGGGGCTGGGGCCAACGTCCTGACTTTC
>TRBV20-1|TRBJ1-4|few|-
CSAPLQAGDEKLFF
TGCAGTGCCCCCCTACAAGCTGGGGATGAAAAACTGTTTTTT
>TRBV19|TRBJ2-3|-|-
CASKVGPADTQYF
TGTGCCAGTAAAGTGGGGCCGGCAGATACGCAGTATTTT
>TRBV3-1|TRBJ2-2|-|-
CASRERRGPGELFF
TGTGCCAGCAGAGAGAGACGGGGTCCCGGGGAGCTGTTTTTT
>TRBV20-1|TRBJ2-3|few|-
CSARAGATTDTQYF
TGCAGTGCAAGAGCAGGAGCCACCACAGATACGCAGTATTTT
>TRBV20-1|TRBJ2-1|many|-
CSASTPGSGNYNEQFF
TGCAGTGCTAGCACCCCGGGGAGCGGTAATTACAATGAGCAGTTCTTC
>TRBV10-2|TRBJ1-1|few|-
CASRYRNMNTEAFF
TGCGCCAGCAGGTACAGGAACATGAACACTGAAGCTTTCTTT
>TRBV10-3|TRBJ2-5|few|TRBD2
CAISESRLAGGETQYF
TGTGCCATCAGTGAGTCCCGACTAGCGGGGGGAGAGACCCAGTACTTC
>TRBV28|TRBJ2-3|-|-
CASKRGGTDTQYF
TGTGCCAGCAAAAGGGGGGGCACAGATACGCAGTATTTT
>TRBV3-1|TRBJ2-3|-|-
CASTRAQGDTQYF
TGTGCCAGCACCCGGGCCCAGGGAGATACGCAGTATTTT
>TRBV7-2|TRBJ2-2|-|-
CASSSGAGEGGELFF
TGTGCCAGCAGCTCGGGGGCAGGGGAAGGCGGGGAGCTGTTTTTT
>TRBV6-2/TRBV6-3|TRBJ2-1|-|-
CASSPGSVYNEQFF
TGTGCCAGCAGTCCAGGGTCGGTGTACAATGAGCAGTTCTTC
>TRBV7-9|TRBJ1-2|-|-
CASSGNTGPYGYTF
TGTGCCAGCAGCGGTAATACAGGACCCTATGGCTACACCTTC
>TRBV6-2/TRBV6-3|TRBJ1-5|many|-
CASSPLGYQPQHF
TGTGCCAGCAGTCCCCTGGGGTATCAGCCCCAGCATTTT
>TRBV2|TRBJ2-2|few|-
CASSEAVNGELFF
TGTGCCAGCAGTGAAGCAGTGAACGGGGAGCTGTTTTTT
>TRBV18|TRBJ2-7|few|-
CASYRSRSNEQYF
TGTGCCAGCTACAGGAGTCGATCAAACGAGCAGTACTTC
>TRBV18|TRBJ2-7|few|-
CASSPNHAVPAYEQYF
TGTGCCAGCTCACCAAATCACGCTGTCCCAGCCTACGAGCAGTACTTC
>TRBV5-1|TRBJ2-5|many|-
CASSLEGPGETQYF
TGCGCCAGCAGCTTGGAAGGGCCGGGAGAGACCCAGTACTTC
>TRBV12-3/TRBV12-4|TRBJ2-5|-|-
CASSFIGGMEETQYF
TGTGCCAGCAGTTTTATAGGAGGGATGGAGGAGACCCAGTACTTC
>TRBV12-3/TRBV12-4|TRBJ2-2|few|-
CASTRPGELFF
TGTGCCAGCACCCGCCCCGGGGAGCTGTTTTTT
>TRBV6-5|TRBJ2-3|-|-
CASSYSQLAADTQYF
TGTGCCAGCAGTTACTCGCAGTTGGCGGCAGATACGCAGTATTTT
>TRBV29-1|TRBJ2-5|-|TRBD1
CSVADRGQETQYF
TGCAGCGTTGCGGACAGGGGGCAAGAGACCCAGTACTTC
>TRBV12-3/TRBV12-4|TRBJ2-5|few|-
CASSFQEETQYF
TGTGCCAGCAGTTTTCAGGAAGAGACCCAGTACTTC
>TRBV5-6|TRBJ1-1|few|-
CASSLASGDEAFF
TGTGCCAGCAGCTTGGCCTCAGGGGATGAAGCTTTCTTT
>TRBV5-1|TRBJ1-4|many|-
CASSFFPGEDEKLFF
TGCGCCAGCAGCTTCTTTCCCGGTGAGGATGAAAAACTGTTTTTT
>TRBV18|TRBJ1-5|-|TRBD1
CASSPSSGTGLQPQHF
TGTGCCAGCTCACCGAGTTCCGGGACAGGACTACAGCCCCAGCATTTT
>TRBV5-4|TRBJ1-2|few|-
CASSLSSPLGYTF
TGTGCCAGCAGCTTATCGTCACCCCTTGGCTACACCTTC
>TRBV6-5|TRBJ2-1|few|TRBD2
CASKSPGTSVNEQFF
TGTGCCAGCAAGTCCCCCGGGACTAGCGTCAATGAGCAGTTCTTC
>TRBV2|TRBJ2-1|many|TRBD2
CASSARNGGDEQFF
TGTGCCAGCAGTGCCCGGAACGGGGGGGATGAGCAGTTCTTC
>TRBV7-2|TRBJ1-2|-|-
CASSDRLGGYTF
TGTGCCAGCAGCGACAGGCTGGGCGGCTACACCTTC
>TRBV7-9|TRBJ2-3|few|-
CASSPKGPDTQYF
TGTGCCAGCAGTCCGAAGGGGCCAGATACGCAGTATTTT
>TRBV24-1|TRBJ2-1|-|TRBD2
CATSELSGGADNEQFF
TGTGCCACCAGTGAGTTGAGCGGGGGGGCCGACAATGAGCAGTTCTTC
>TRBV7-2|TRBJ2-1|-|-
CASSSNSVIGEQFF
TGTGCCAGCAGCTCGAACAGTGTAATTGGGGAGCAGTTCTTC
>TRBV7-9|TRBJ2-2|-|-
CASTGITGELFF
TGTGCCAGCACGGGAATCACCGGGGAGCTGTTTTTT
>TRBV9|TRBJ2-3|few|-
CASSVSTTDTQYF
TGTGCCAGCAGCGTATCTACCACAGATACGCAGTATTTT
>TRBV12-3/TRBV12-4|TRBJ1-4|few|-
CASRLTGREKLFF
TGTGCCAGCAGGCTGACAGGACGGGAAAAACTGTTTTTT
>TRBV7-3|TRBJ2-3|once|TRBD2
CASSIGGGATDTQYF
TGTGCCAGCAGCATCGGCGGGGGGGCGACAGATACGCAGTATTTT
>TRBV7-2|TRBJ2-1|-|-
CASSLAWRGPGVEQFF
TGTGCCAGCAGCTTAGCTTGGCGGGGGCCCGGGGTGGAGCAGTTCTTC
>TRBV5-1|TRBJ2-3|few|TRBD1
CASSLAGGEDTQYF
TGCGCCAGCAGCTTGGCAGGGGGCGAAGATACGCAGTATTTT